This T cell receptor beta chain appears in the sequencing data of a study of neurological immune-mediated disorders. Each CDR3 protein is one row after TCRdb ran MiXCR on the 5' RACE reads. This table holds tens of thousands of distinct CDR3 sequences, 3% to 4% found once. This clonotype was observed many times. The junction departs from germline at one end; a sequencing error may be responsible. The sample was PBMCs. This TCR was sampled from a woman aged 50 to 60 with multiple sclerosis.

Written as DNA, the CDR3 is TGTGCTAGCAGCCCGGGACAGGGGGCCACCGGGGAGCTGTTTTTT. Protein sequence: CASSPGQGATGELFF. This rearrangement joins TRBV7-7 to TRBJ2-2, with 12 bases fitting TRBD1. This CDR3 contains 15 residues. Germline-derived CDR1 and CDR2 are SSHAT and FNYEAQ (reference sequence).